The TCR beta chain under discussion was sequenced for a study of control samples from healthy donors and cancer patients. This CDR3 has 16 amino acids. Trimming removed 4 bases from V and 8 bases from J; junction bases left unmatched: 10. CDR1 is KGHDR, CDR2 SFDVKD, per germline. Profiling relied on immunoSEQ multiplex PCR, and the TCRdb table lists in-frame clones only, not all of them. The sample records 20,000 to 25,000 clones, under 90% being singletons. This chain joins TRBV24-1 and TRBJ2-1, with 10 bases that match TRBD1. The sequence was collected from a man in his 60s with colorectal cancer. Material for sequencing was PBMCs. In nucleotides, the CDR3 is TGTGCCACCAGTGAGACCCGGGACAGGGGTATTCATGAGCAGTTCTTC. As protein: CATSETRDRGIHEQFF.